This entry lists 12 T cell receptor beta chains sequenced from one sample in a study of T cells in Graves' hyperthyroidism and ophthalmopathy. RNA transcripts gave rise to amplified TCR beta CDR3 regions. An initial round of RT-PCR targeting the TCR CDR3 relied on the HTBI primer set. MiXCR was run by TCRdb on the multiplex PCR reads, yielding one entry per CDR3 protein. The data hold 350,000 to 400,000 distinct CDR3 sequences, with more than 12% observed a single time. Sequenced sample: blood. These receptors originate from a woman aged 25 to 39 with Graves' hyperthyroidism.

V gene TRBV6-1 combines with J gene TRBJ2-1; D gene ambiguous. The CDR3 covers 12 residues. Per the germline V gene, CDR1 is MNHNS and CDR2 is SASEGT. The V gene lost 7 bases and the J gene lost 4 bases, with 8 bases spanning the gap. The CDR3 spells CASMSAYNEQFF. In DNA, the CDR3 is TGTGCCAGCATGTCGGCGTACAATGAGCAGTTCTTC.

This clonotype occurred many times. This chain uses TRBV7-9 with TRBJ2-3; TRBD2 might be the D (6 bases). Trimming took 5 bases from V and 5 from J, leaving 14 bases between them. The CDR3 consists of 14 residues. CDR1 and CDR2 from the germline V gene are SEHNR and FQNEAQ (reference sequence). The CDR3 is CASSRDPGEDTQYF. In DNA form, the CDR3 reads TGTGCCAGCAGCCGTGACCCGGGAGAAGATACGCAGTATTTT.

The V call is TRBV5-8, the J call TRBJ1-5; maybe TRBD1 (5 bases). CDR1 and CDR2 from the germline V gene are SGHTS and YDEGEE. There are 14 residues in the CDR3. The ends were cut back, 5 bases at V and 11 bases at J, with 20 bases in the middle. The chain's CDR3 is CASSALRGRSAQHF. Here the CDR3 DNA reads TGTGCCAGCAGTGCGCTCCGGGGCCGTTCAGCCCAGCATTTT. Filled out from reference TRBV5-8 and TRBJ1-5, the complete variable domain reads EAGVTQSPTHLIKTRGQQATLRCSPISGHTSVYWYQQALGLGLQFLLWYDEGEERNRGNFPPRFSGRQFPNYSSELNVNALELEDSALYLCASSALRGRSAQHFGDGTRLSIL.

This clonotype was recorded a few times. Likely a read error: the CDR3 ends without its conserved phenylalanine or tryptophan. The chain couples TRBV5-1 to TRBJ2-2, with 7 bases aligning to TRBD1. This CDR3 is built from 15 residues. Losses at the gene ends were 4 bases for V and 4 bases for J; bases not matched to a gene: 7. Germline V CDR1 and CDR2: SGHRS, YFSETQ. DNA for the CDR3: TGCGCCAGCAGCCTCATGACAGGGAGCACCGGGGAGCTGTTTTCT. Its translation is CASSLMTGSTGELFS.

The rearrangement links TRBV5-1 to TRBJ2-3, with TRBD2 identical over 8 bases. The CDR3 covers 16 residues. Germline lookup yields CDR1 SGHRS and CDR2 YFSETQ. The V gene end was trimmed by 1 base and the J gene end by 0 bases; junction bases not matched to a gene: 4. In nucleotides, the CDR3 is TGCGCCAGCAGCTTGCCGACTAGCGAGAGCACAGATACGCAGTATTTT. Translating it yields CASSLPTSESTDTQYF.

The J gene is TRBJ2-5, the V gene TRBV6-1, with TRBD1 matching 11 bases. Germline-derived CDR1 and CDR2 are MNHNS and SASEGT. This CDR3 has 13 residues. J lost 7 bases, V lost 10 bases, and 8 bases had no gene match. The CDR3 bases are TGTGCCACGGAGGTCGGGACAGGGGGGACCCAGTACTTC. Encoded protein: CATEVGTGGTQYF.

This clonotype was picked up many times. The chain is built from TRBV20-1 and TRBJ2-7; TRBD2 matches 10 bases. The germline gives CDR1 DFQATT, CDR2 SNEGSKA (reference sequence). V was pared by 8 bases and J by 4 bases, with 11 bases of the junction left unmatched. The CDR3 covers 14 residues. DNA of the CDR3: TGCAGTACTGATGAAGCGGGAGGGCGTTACGAGCAGTACTTC. Its protein is CSTDEAGGRYEQYF.

This clonotype showed up many times. The rearrangement uses TRBV28 and TRBJ2-1, with 10 bases that match TRBD2. After removal of 5 bases from V and 7 bases from J, the junction contained 8 bases not matched to a gene. The germline gives CDR1 MDHEN, CDR2 SYDVKM. This CDR3 comprises 15 residues. In DNA, the CDR3 is TGTGCCAGCAGTCGGAGCGGGAGGGCCTTAAATGAGCAGTTCTTC. This sequence encodes CASSRSGRALNEQFF.

There are a few counts of this clonotype. The DNA of the CDR3 is TGTGCCAGCAGTTTAGGAGGGAGAGGTGAAAAACTGTTTTTT. Translation gives CASSLGGRGEKLFF. The rearrangement uses TRBV27 and TRBJ1-4, with unresolved D. The CDR3 has 14 residues. Between the trimmed V and J ends, which lost 2 bases and 7 bases, there was a span of 11 bases. Germline CDR1 is MNHEY and CDR2 is SMNVEV (reference sequence).

This clonotype was seen at least ten times. The V call is TRBV3-1, the J call TRBJ2-4; the D is unclear. CDR1 and CDR2 from the germline V gene are LGHDT and YNNKEL (reference sequence). The CDR3 is 13 amino acids. V was clipped by 5 bases and J by 8 bases, with 13 bases between them. Here the CDR3 DNA reads TGTGCCAGCAGCTACAACGAAGGATACATTCAGTACTTC. This gives the protein CASSYNEGYIQYF.

The chain uses TRBV6-1 and TRBJ2-7, with 10 bases aligning to TRBD2. The V gene end was trimmed by 3 bases and the J gene end by 3 bases; junction bases not matched to a gene: 5. CDR1 is MNHNS and CDR2 is SASEGT in the germline V gene. CDR3 size: 15 residues. The CDR3 region is CASSEAWTSGYEQYF. The CDR3 DNA follows: TGTGCCAGCAGTGAGGCCTGGACTAGCGGCTACGAGCAGTACTTC.

This clonotype was counted ten times or more. This chain connects TRBV6-1 to TRBJ1-1; 9 bases are a match to TRBD1. With 0 bases clipped from V and 0 bases from J, the junction kept 8 bases outside the gene matches. The CDR3 extends over 18 amino acids. Germline V gene data show CDR1 as MNHNS and CDR2 as SASEGT. The CDR3, as DNA: TGTGCCAGCAGTGAAGCTGGTCCCGGGACAGGGATGAACACTGAAGCTTTCTTT. Residues: CASSEAGPGTGMNTEAFF.